These T cell receptor beta chains were read from a single sample in a study of cytomegalovirus exposure and HLA in healthy donors. Measured with immunoSEQ multiplex PCR; TCRdb has only the in-frame clones, and not every one. Among about 170,000 clones, around 80% were seen once, and the ten largest hold under 2.5%. The specimen sequenced was PBMCs. The receptors derive from a woman in her 30s in good health and CMV-seropositive. Both conserved end residues are part of each CDR3. The D gene is left open where the match is weak. The listing skips clone size in some rows; elsewhere it reads once, few, many or a size class.

size	D	V	length	J	CDR3	DNA
.	.	TRBV21-1	15	TRBJ1-2	CASRVDRGSSNGYTF	TGTGCCAGCAGGGTAGACAGGGGTTCTTCGAATGGCTACACCTTC
.	TRBD2	TRBV7-9	15	TRBJ2-3	CASSASSGGADTQYF	TGTGCCAGCAGCGCGTCTAGCGGGGGTGCAGATACGCAGTATTTT
.	TRBD1	TRBV7-8	15	TRBJ1-2	CASSLNRDRGSGYTF	TGTGCCAGCAGCTTAAACCGGGACAGGGGTAGCGGCTACACCTTC
once	.	TRBV21-1	14	TRBJ2-7	CASSKGQGRYEQYF	TGTGCCAGCAGCAAGGGACAGGGAAGATACGAGCAGTACTTC
.	.	TRBV29-1	10	TRBJ1-4	CSALNEKLFF	TGCAGCGCCCTCAATGAAAAACTGTTTTTT
.	.	TRBV19	15	TRBJ1-2	CASSIYRKPNYGYTF	TGTGCCAGTAGTATATACAGGAAGCCTAACTATGGCTACACCTTC
few	.	TRBV2	15	TRBJ1-4	CASSEARGAVEKLFF	TGTGCCAGCAGTGAAGCGCGCGGGGCTGTGGAAAAACTGTTTTTT
.	.	TRBV20-1	11	TRBJ1-5	CSARAGTPQHF	TGCAGTGCTAGAGCGGGGACACCCCAGCATTTT
once	.	TRBV29-1	12	TRBJ1-2	CSVEHQNYGYTF	TGCAGCGTTGAACACCAGAACTATGGCTACACCTTC
.	.	TRBV5-1	15	TRBJ2-3	CASSLGGAATDTQYF	TGCGCCAGCAGCTTGGGGGGAGCCGCCACAGATACGCAGTATTTT
.	TRBD1	TRBV18	13	TRBJ2-7	CASSRDRLYEQYF	TGTGCCAGCTCCCGGGACAGGTTATACGAGCAGTACTTC
.	.	TRBV5-1	13	TRBJ2-7	CASGQQAGSEQYF	TGCGCCAGCGGTCAGCAGGCCGGGAGCGAGCAGTACTTC
.	TRBD1	TRBV28	16	TRBJ2-2	CASSLSGQGMAGELFF	TGTGCCAGCAGTTTATCGGGACAGGGGATGGCCGGGGAGCTGTTTTTT
.	TRBD2	TRBV19	14	TRBJ2-7	CASSIGTGGYEQYF	TGTGCCAGTAGTATAGGGACGGGGGGCTACGAGCAGTACTTC